The 14 T cell receptor beta chains below all came from one sample that was sequenced in a study of graft-versus-host responses after intestinal transplantation. TCRdb's copy holds only in-frame clones and misses some; the assay was immunoSEQ multiplex PCR. Here the sample spans 85,000 to 100,000 clones, about 83% being singletons. The input for sequencing was PBMCs, taken 255 days after intestinal transplant. Receptors originate from a human patient who received an intestinal transplant, so some T cells may come from the graft donor.

The gene calls are TRBV7-9 and TRBJ2-1; D is uncertain. Germline V gives CDR1 SEHNR, CDR2 FQNEAQ (reference sequence). The V and J ends lost 2 bases and 7 bases respectively, with 12 bases between them. The CDR3 extends over 14 amino acids. The CDR3 loop reads CASSLPGQANEQFF. The CDR3 DNA reads as TGTGCCAGCAGCTTACCTGGGCAGGCAAATGAGCAGTTCTTC.

This chain uses TRBV5-1 with TRBJ2-5, with TRBD2 identical over 9 bases. The germline V gene has CDR1 SGHRS and CDR2 YFSETQ. V shed 7 bases and J 5 bases; nucleotides not matched to a gene: 12. The CDR3 is made up of 15 amino acids. The CDR3 DNA follows: TGCGCCAGCGCAAAGTCCGGGACTAGCTGGGAGACCCAGTACTTC. Translating gives CASAKSGTSWETQYF.

The chain couples TRBV2 to TRBJ2-3; TRBD2 matches at 11 bases. The CDR3 spans 15 residues. Germline V lookup: CDR1 SNHLY, CDR2 FYNNEI. Trimming cost V 6 bases and J 4 bases; bases outside gene matches: 6. The CDR3 DNA reads TGTGCCAGCAGCGTAGCGGGAGGGCGGCCAGATACGCAGTATTTT. Amino acids: CASSVAGGRPDTQYF. The entire variable domain, with the rest obtained from reference TRBV2 and TRBJ2-3, is as follows: EPEVTQTPSHQVTQMGQEVILRCVPISNHLYFYWYRQILGQKVEFLVSFYNNEISEKSEIFDDQFSVERPDGSNFTLKIRSTKLEDSAMYFCASSVAGGRPDTQYFGPGTRLTVL.

As for this clone: Compared with germline, one end of the junction differs, possibly owing to a read error. This chain uses TRBV28 with TRBJ1-2; TRBD1 aligns across 8 bases. Per germline, CDR1 MDHEN and CDR2 SYDVKM. This CDR3 has 17 amino acids. This CDR3 reads CASTLRGQDRRLTGYTF. The CDR3 DNA is TGTGCCAGCACTTTACGGGGACAGGACAGGAGATTGACGGGCTACACCTTC.

This chain uses TRBV19 with TRBJ2-5; tentatively, D is TRBD1 (8 bases). Germline loops: CDR1 LNHDA, CDR2 SQIVND (reference sequence). V was shortened by 5 bases and J by 5 bases, with 15 bases between the two germline ends. The CDR3 loop spans 14 amino acids. CDR3 sequence (DNA): TGTGCCAGTAGTTTTACAGGGGGGGCCGAGACCCAGTACTTC. It yields the protein CASSFTGGAETQYF.

This clone was observed a few times. The chain is built from TRBV19 and TRBJ1-1; a possible D gene is TRBD1 (6 bases). The CDR3 extends over 13 amino acids. V was pared by 4 bases and J by 6 bases, with 12 bases between. Germline V gene lookup returns CDR1 LNHDA and CDR2 SQIVND (reference sequence). In DNA, the CDR3 is TGTGCCAGTAGTAAGGAGGGGGGCTCTGAAGCTTTCTTT. Protein sequence: CASSKEGGSEAFF.

This chain links TRBV9 with TRBJ2-2, with TRBD2 identical over 9 bases. This CDR3 has 16 amino acids. Germline V gene lookup returns CDR1 SGDLS and CDR2 YYNGEE. The trim removed 0 bases at V and 5 bases at J, leaving 5 bases unmatched. The CDR3 DNA follows: TGTGCCAGCAGCGTAGATACTAGCGGGTTAACCGGGGAGCTGTTTTTT. Amino acids: CASSVDTSGLTGELFF.

This rearrangement joins TRBV11-2 to TRBJ1-5; D not certain. The germline CDR1 and CDR2 sequences are SGHAT and FQNNGV. The CDR3 spans 15 residues. Trimming cost V 1 base and J 3 bases, with 10 bases left between them. The CDR3 DNA is TGTGCCAGCAGCTTAGTGGGCGGTAACAATCAGCCCCAGCATTTT. It is translated as CASSLVGGNNQPQHF.

The chain joins TRBV18 to TRBJ1-2, with D maybe TRBD1 (6 bases). With 5 bases removed from V and 3 bases from J, the gap between germline ends came to 10 bases. The CDR3 is 13 amino acids. CDR1 is KGHSH, CDR2 LQKENI, per germline. CDR3 sequence (DNA): TGTGCCAGCTCAGAGGGGGAAGACTATGGCTACACCTTC. Protein product: CASSEGEDYGYTF. Variable domain in full (rest from reference TRBV18 and TRBJ1-2): NAGVMQNPRHLVRRRGQEARLRCSPMKGHSHVYWYRQLPEEGLKFMVYLQKENIIDESGMPKERFSAEFPKEGPSILRIQQVVRGDSAAYFCASSEGEDYGYTFGSGTRLTVV.

The chain carries TRBV19 and TRBJ1-2; D not resolved. Germline values: CDR1 LNHDA, CDR2 SQIVND (reference sequence). Trimming took off 4 bases at V and 7 bases at J, with 16 bases between the two ends. The CDR3 extends over 14 amino acids. This chain's CDR3 is CASSTSQIYAGYTF. The CDR3 DNA sequence: TGTGCCAGTAGTACCTCACAGATATACGCTGGCTACACCTTC.

J is TRBJ2-3 and V is TRBV18; D is possibly TRBD2 (6 bases). The CDR3 has 18 residues. Germline V CDR1 and CDR2: KGHSH, LQKENI. Trimming shortened V by 3 bases and J by 0 bases, and 19 bases separated the two germline ends. Here the CDR3 reads CASSPGTGYSFSTDTQYF. DNA of the CDR3: TGTGCCAGCTCACCTGGGACTGGCTATTCATTTAGCACAGATACGCAGTATTTT.

The V call is TRBV28, the J call TRBJ2-1, with D tentatively TRBD2 (7 bases). Germline V gene data show CDR1 as MDHEN and CDR2 as SYDVKM. CDR3 length: 15 amino acids. The V end was cut by 4 bases, the J end by 10 bases, with 20 bases between. CDR3: CASSSHIGGVDEQFF. CDR3 in DNA: TGTGCCAGCAGTTCCCATATAGGGGGGGTGGACGAGCAGTTCTTC. The full variable domain, rest sourced from reference TRBV28 and TRBJ2-1, is DVKVTQSSRYLVKRTGEKVFLECVQDMDHENMFWYRQDPGLGLRLIYFSYDVKMKEKGDIPEGYSVSREKKERFSLILESASTNQTSMYLCASSSHIGGVDEQFFGPGTRLTVL.

J is TRBJ2-1 and V is TRBV5-6, with no clear D. V was shortened by 0 bases and J by 9 bases, with 4 bases between the two germline ends. Germline lookup yields CDR1 SGHDT and CDR2 YYEEEE. The CDR3 totals 11 residues. The CDR3 coding sequence is TGTGCCAGCAGCTTGGGAGGTGAGCAGTTCTTC. Translating gives CASSLGGEQFF.

Only a few counts were recorded for this clone. The V call is TRBV10-3, the J call TRBJ1-1; 7 bases fit TRBD1. Germline CDR1 is ENHRY and CDR2 is SYGVKD. The CDR3 totals 15 residues. With 0 bases clipped from V and 1 base from J, the junction kept 2 bases outside the gene matches. The CDR3 DNA is TGTGCCATCAGTGAGTCTACAGGGGAGAACACTGAAGCTTTCTTT. Amino acid sequence: CAISESTGENTEAFF.